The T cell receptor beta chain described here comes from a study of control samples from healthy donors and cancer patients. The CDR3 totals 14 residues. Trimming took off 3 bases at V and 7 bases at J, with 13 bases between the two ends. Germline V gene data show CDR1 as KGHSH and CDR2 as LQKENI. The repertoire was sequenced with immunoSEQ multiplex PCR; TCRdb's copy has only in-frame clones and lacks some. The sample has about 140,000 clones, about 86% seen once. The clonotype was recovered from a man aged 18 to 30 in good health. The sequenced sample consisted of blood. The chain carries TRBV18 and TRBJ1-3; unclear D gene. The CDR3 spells CASSPAASDNTIYF. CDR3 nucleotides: TGTGCCAGCTCACCTGCGGCCTCGGACAACACCATATATTTT. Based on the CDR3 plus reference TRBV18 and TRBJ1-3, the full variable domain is NAGVMQNPRHLVRRRGQEARLRCSPMKGHSHVYWYRQLPEEGLKFMVYLQKENIIDESGMPKERFSAEFPKEGPSILRIQQVVRGDSAAYFCASSPAASDNTIYFGEGSWLTVV.